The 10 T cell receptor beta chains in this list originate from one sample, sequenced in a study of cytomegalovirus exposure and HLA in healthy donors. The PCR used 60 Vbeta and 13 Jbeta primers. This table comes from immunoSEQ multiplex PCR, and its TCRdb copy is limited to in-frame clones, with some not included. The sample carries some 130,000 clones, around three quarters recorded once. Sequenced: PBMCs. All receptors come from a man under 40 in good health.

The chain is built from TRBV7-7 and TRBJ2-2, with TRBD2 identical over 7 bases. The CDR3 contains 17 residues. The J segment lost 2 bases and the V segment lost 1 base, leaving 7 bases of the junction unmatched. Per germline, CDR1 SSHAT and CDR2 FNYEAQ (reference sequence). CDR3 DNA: TGTGCCAGCAGCTTAGTGGGAGCGGGATCAAACACCGGGGAGCTGTTTTTT. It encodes CASSLVGAGSNTGELFF.

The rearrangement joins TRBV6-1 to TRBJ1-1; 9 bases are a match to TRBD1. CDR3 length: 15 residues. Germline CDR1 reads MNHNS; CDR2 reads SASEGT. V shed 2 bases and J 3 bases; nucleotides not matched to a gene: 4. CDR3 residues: CASSELGTGHTEAFF. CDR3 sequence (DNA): TGTGCCAGCAGTGAACTCGGGACAGGGCACACTGAAGCTTTCTTT.

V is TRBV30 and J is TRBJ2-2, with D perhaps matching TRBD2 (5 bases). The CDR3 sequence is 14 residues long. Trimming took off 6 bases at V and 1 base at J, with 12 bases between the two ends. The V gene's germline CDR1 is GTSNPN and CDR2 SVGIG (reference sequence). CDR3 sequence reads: CACPGKLNTGELFF. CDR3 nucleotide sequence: TGTGCCTGCCCCGGGAAGCTGAACACCGGGGAGCTGTTTTTT.

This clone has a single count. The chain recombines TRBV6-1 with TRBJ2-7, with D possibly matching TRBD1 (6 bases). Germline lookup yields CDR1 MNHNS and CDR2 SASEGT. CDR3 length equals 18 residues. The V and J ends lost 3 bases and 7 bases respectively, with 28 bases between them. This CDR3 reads CASSDKPGNALWGREQYF. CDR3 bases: TGTGCCAGCAGTGATAAGCCGGGGAACGCTCTATGGGGGCGAGAGCAGTACTTC.

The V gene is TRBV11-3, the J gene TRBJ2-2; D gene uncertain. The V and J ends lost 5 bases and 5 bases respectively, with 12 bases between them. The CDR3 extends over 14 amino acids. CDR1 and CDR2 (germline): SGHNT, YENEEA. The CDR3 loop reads CASSRKERTGELFF. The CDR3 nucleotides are TGTGCCAGCAGCCGAAAGGAGAGGACCGGGGAGCTGTTTTTT. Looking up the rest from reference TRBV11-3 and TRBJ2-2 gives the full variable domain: EAGVVQSPRYKIIEKKQPVAFWCNPISGHNTLYWYLQNLGQGPELLIRYENEEAVDDSQLPKDRFSAERLKGVDSTLKIQPAELGDSAVYLCASSRKERTGELFFGEGSRLTVL.

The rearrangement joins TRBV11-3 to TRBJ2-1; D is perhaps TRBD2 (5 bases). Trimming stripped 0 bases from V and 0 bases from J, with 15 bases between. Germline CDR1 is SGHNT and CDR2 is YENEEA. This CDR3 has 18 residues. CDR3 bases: TGTGCCAGCAGCTTAGATCAGAGCGGCAGTTTCTCCTACAATGAGCAGTTCTTC. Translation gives CASSLDQSGSFSYNEQFF.

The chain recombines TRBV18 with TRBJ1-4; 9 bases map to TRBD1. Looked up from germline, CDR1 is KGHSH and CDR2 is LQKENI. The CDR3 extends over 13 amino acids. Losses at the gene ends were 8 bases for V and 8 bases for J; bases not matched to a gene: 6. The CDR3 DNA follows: TGTGCCAGCACCCCGGGACAGGGAGAAAAACTGTTTTTT. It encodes CASTPGQGEKLFF.

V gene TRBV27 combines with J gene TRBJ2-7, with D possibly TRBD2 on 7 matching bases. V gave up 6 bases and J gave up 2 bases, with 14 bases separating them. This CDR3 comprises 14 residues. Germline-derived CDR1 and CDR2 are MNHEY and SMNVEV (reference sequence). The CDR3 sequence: CASSPGRGAYEQYF. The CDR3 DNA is TGTGCCAGCAGCCCAGGGAGGGGGGCCTACGAGCAGTACTTC.

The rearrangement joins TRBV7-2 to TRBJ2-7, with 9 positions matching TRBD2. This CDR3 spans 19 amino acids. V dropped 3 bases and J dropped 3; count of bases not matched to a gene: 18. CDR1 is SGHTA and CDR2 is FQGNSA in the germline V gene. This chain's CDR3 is CASSFSPTLGLAEYYEQYF. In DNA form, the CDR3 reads TGTGCCAGCAGCTTTTCCCCCACCCTGGGACTAGCAGAATACTACGAGCAGTACTTC.

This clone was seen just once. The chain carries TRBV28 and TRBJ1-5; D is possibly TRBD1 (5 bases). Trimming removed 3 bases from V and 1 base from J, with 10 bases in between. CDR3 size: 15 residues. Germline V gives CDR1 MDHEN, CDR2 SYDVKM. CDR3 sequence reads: CASSFGGVSNQPQHF. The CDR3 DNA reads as TGTGCCAGCAGTTTTGGAGGGGTGAGCAATCAGCCCCAGCATTTT.